Here is one TCR beta chain with its context. TCRdb keeps only in-frame clones here, not all; method: immunoSEQ multiplex PCR. The sample holds about 190,000 clones, around 80% seen once. The CDR3 runs to 15 residues. Unmatched junction bases numbered 12, after V lost 5 bases and J lost 11 bases. From germline, CDR1 is SEHNR and CDR2 FQNEAQ (reference sequence). The entry originates in a study of blood T cell repertoires in COVID-19. Study-wide context: From T cells, B-cell-depleted T cells, or PBMCs came the material, which was cDNA or gDNA.

This chain links TRBV7-9 with TRBJ1-6, with TRBD1 identical over 7 bases. The sequencing sample was made of peripheral blood. The receptor's source is a woman aged 80 or over with active or convalescent COVID-19. The CDR3 coding sequence is TGTGCCAGCAGCAATCATACAGGGGCCGTGGCACCCCTCCACTTT. This translates into CASSNHTGAVAPLHF.